This TCR beta chain appears in the sequencing data of a study of T cell repertoires in cytomegalovirus infection (dated by TCRdb to about 2019). The study in broad terms: Because public TCR beta signatures pointed to carriage of CMV infection together with the matching HLA type, the HLA type of each donor mattered for the analysis.

Sequencing instrument: Illumina HiSeq 1500. Using fastp trimming at Q25 and MiXCR clonotype assembly, TCRdb reanalyzed the public sequencing data and kept in-frame beta chains. Rows merge per CDR3 protein into single entries with the most common DNA and genes. This sample lists roughly 250,000 distinct CDR3 sequences; over 9% were detected once. 1.6% of the sample comes from the top ten. Here is what the overall study found, with its caveats: In the ex vivo response, HLA-C-restricted CMV-specific TCR beta clonotypes were dominant, and in two of eight donors the single most frequent clonotype came from this HLA-C-restricted group. In both this cohort and an independent cohort of 352 donors, the cumulative frequency of public TCR beta family members distinguished carriers of CMV infection plus the relevant HLA type.

CDR1 and CDR2, looked up from the germline V gene, are SGHTA and FQGNSA. The CDR3 sequence holds 15 residues, the cysteine and phenylalanine included. Here the CDR3 DNA is all that survives: 45 bases in frame from base 1. V was cut back by 5 bases and J by 0 bases, leaving a gap of 11 bases between them. In this sample, this clonotype turned up many times. Its binding antigen is unknown. Within one base of it there is no much larger clone, and no base qualities were kept. The clonotype comes from a human donor in good health (CMV status not recorded). Some clones in this sample may be carry-over from other donors' samples. The V and J segments used are TRBV7-2 and TRBJ2-4, with the identity of the D gene unclear. The sample comprised PBMCs. The CDR3 reads CASSPRQLAKNIQYF. The nucleotide sequence reads TGTGCCAGCAGCCCGCGGCAGCTAGCCAAAAACATTCAGTACTTC. The entire variable domain, with the stretches around the CDR3 drawn from the reference TRBV7-2 and TRBJ2-4 proteins, is GAGVSQSPSNKVTEKGKDVELRCDPISGHTALYWYRQSLGQGLEFLIYFQGNSAPDKSGLPSDRFSAERTGGSVSTLTIQRTQQEDSAVYLCASSPRQLAKNIQYFGAGTRLSVL.